These T cell receptor beta chains were read from a single sample in a study of immune evolution from preneoplasia to lung adenocarcinoma. Clones were sequenced by immunoSEQ multiplex PCR, and TCRdb holds only the in-frame ones, with some missing. Among 6,500 to 7,500 clones listed, around four fifths were seen once. Material for sequencing was FFPE adjacent normal lung tissue. The receptors were gathered from a person aged 55-85 years with lung adenocarcinoma. The CDR3 runs from the conserved cysteine through the conserved F or W. The D gene is left open where the match is weak. Only some rows state a clone size, as once, few, many or a class for expanded clones.

j_call,clone_size,d_call,v_call,cdr3_nt,cdr3_aa
TRBJ1-2,.,.,TRBV28,TGTGCCAGCAGTAGAAAGGCGAGCTATGGCTACACCTTC,CASSRKASYGYTF
TRBJ2-7,.,TRBD1,TRBV6-5,TGTGCCAGCAGGGGACAGGGTTTCGAGCAGTATTTC,CASRGQGFEQYF
TRBJ1-2,.,.,TRBV19,TGTGCCAGTAGAGTCTCAGGGACTTTCCCGTCTAACTATGGCTACACCTTC,CASRVSGTFPSNYGYTF
TRBJ2-1,.,.,TRBV14,TGTGCCAGCAGCCAAGGGCGGTTCGTGAATGAGCAGTTCTTC,CASSQGRFVNEQFF
TRBJ2-3,once,.,TRBV7-9,TGTGCCAGCAGCTTGGATCTTAGCACAGATACGCAGTATTTT,CASSLDLSTDTQYF
TRBJ2-1,.,.,TRBV2,TGTGCCAGCAGGAGTGGCGATGAGCAGTTCTTC,CASRSGDEQFF
TRBJ1-2,.,.,TRBV5-5,TGTGCCAGCAGCCCCTGGGGGGAAGATGGTTCTGGCTACACCTTC,CASSPWGEDGSGYTF
TRBJ1-5,once,.,TRBV7-2,TGTGCCAGCAGCCTCCGTCAATTGGGGAAAAATCAGCCCCAGCATTTT,CASSLRQLGKNQPQHF
TRBJ1-5,.,.,TRBV19,TGTGCCAGTAGTCTTAATAGCAATCAGCCCCAGCATTTT,CASSLNSNQPQHF
TRBJ2-7,.,TRBD1,TRBV9,TGTGCCAGCAGCGCCTCGGGACAGGGCTACGAGCAGTACTTC,CASSASGQGYEQYF
TRBJ1-2,once,.,TRBV7-9,TGTGCCAGCAGCTTATTGGGGGGAGTTCACCTCCCCAACTATGGCTACACCTTC,CASSLLGGVHLPNYGYTF
TRBJ2-4,.,.,TRBV2,TGTGCCAGCAGGGAGGCTGCGGCCAAAAACATTCAGTACTTC,CASREAAAKNIQYF
TRBJ1-3,few,.,TRBV29-1,TGCAGCGTTGCCGGACAGCGCTCTGGAAACACCATATATTTT,CSVAGQRSGNTIYF
TRBJ2-7,.,.,TRBV28,TGTGCCAGCAGTTTGGACCCTAGGTCCTACGAGCAGTACTTC,CASSLDPRSYEQYF
TRBJ2-1,.,TRBD2,TRBV7-9,TGTGCCAGCAGCTCGCTTAGCGGGAGGGCCCTCAATGAGCAGTTCTTC,CASSSLSGRALNEQFF
TRBJ1-2,large,.,TRBV30,TGTGCCTGGAGTGTACCGGGTGGGGGTATACGCGGCTACACCTTC,CAWSVPGGGIRGYTF
TRBJ2-6,.,.,TRBV27,TGTGCCAGCAGTAAGTCGTTTCGGCTACAAAGTCGGGCCAACGTCCTGACTTTC,CASSKSFRLQSRANVLTF
TRBJ2-7,.,TRBD1,TRBV5-1,TGCGCCAGCAGCCACGGGACAGGGTTCAACTACGAGCAGTACTTC,CASSHGTGFNYEQYF
TRBJ2-3,.,.,TRBV5-1,TGCGCCAGCAGCGGGTCGGGGACTAGCACAGATACGCAGTATTTT,CASSGSGTSTDTQYF
TRBJ2-1,.,.,TRBV6-5,TGTGCCAGCAGTTACTGGGGGACTGATGAGCAGTTCTTC,CASSYWGTDEQFF
TRBJ2-1,few,TRBD1,TRBV5-1,TGCGCCAGCAGCTTGGACACAGGGGGCGGTAGGTATGAGCAGTTCTTC,CASSLDTGGGRYEQFF
TRBJ2-7,.,.,TRBV6-6,TGTGCCAGCACCGCCCGGGACATCTACGAGCAGTACTTC,CASTARDIYEQYF
TRBJ1-2,.,.,TRBV30,TGTGCCTGGAGAACGGATTATGGCTACACCTTC,CAWRTDYGYTF
TRBJ2-5,.,.,TRBV7-9,TGTGCCAGCAGCTTAAGTCTGGGACTCCAAGAGACCCAGTACTTC,CASSLSLGLQETQYF
TRBJ2-7,.,.,TRBV29-1,TGCAGCGTTGAATGGCAGACTGAGGGCTACGAGCAGTACTTC,CSVEWQTEGYEQYF
TRBJ2-7,few,.,TRBV14,TGTGCCAGCAGACCAGCCAGCTCCTACGAGCAGTACTTC,CASRPASSYEQYF
TRBJ2-1,.,TRBD2,TRBV18,TGTGCCAGCGCTCTCCCGGGACTAGCGGGGGTCTACAATGAGCAGTTCTTC,CASALPGLAGVYNEQFF
TRBJ2-1,.,TRBD2,TRBV27,TGTGCCAGCAGTTTACTAGCGGACTACAATGAGCAGTTCTTC,CASSLLADYNEQFF
TRBJ2-1,.,.,TRBV10-1,TGCGCCAGCAGTGAGCACAGGAACAATGAGCAGTTCTTC,CASSEHRNNEQFF
TRBJ2-1,.,.,TRBV13,TGTGCCAGCAATAGGGGATATGAGCAGTTCTTC,CASNRGYEQFF
TRBJ2-1,.,.,TRBV28,TGTGCCAGCAGTTGGTCCAATGAGCAGTTCTTC,CASSWSNEQFF
TRBJ1-1,.,TRBD1,TRBV30,TGTGCCTATCGACGGACAGGGACTGGACCTGAAGCTTTCTTT,CAYRRTGTGPEAFF
TRBJ2-6,.,TRBD2,TRBV4-3,TGCGCCAGCAGCCCGGAGGGACTAGCGCTATCTGGGGCCAACGTCCTGACTTTC,CASSPEGLALSGANVLTF
TRBJ1-5,once,.,TRBV27,TGTGCCAGCACGTCAGGGGTGGATCAGCCCCAGCATTTT,CASTSGVDQPQHF
TRBJ2-2,once,.,TRBV29-1,TGCAGCGTCTGGACAGCCACCGGGGAGCTGTTTTTT,CSVWTATGELFF
TRBJ2-7,.,.,TRBV11-2,TGTGCCAGCAGCTTTGAGGGAGACTCCTACGAGCAGTACTTC,CASSFEGDSYEQYF
TRBJ1-2,.,.,TRBV11-2,TGTGCCAGCAGCCTTACCCTGGGGGGCAGGGGAAACTATGGCTACACCTTC,CASSLTLGGRGNYGYTF
TRBJ1-4,.,.,TRBV5-1,TGCGCCAGCAGCACAGCGACAGGCCCGCAAGGGGAAAAACTGTTTTTT,CASSTATGPQGEKLFF
TRBJ2-7,.,.,TRBV2,TGTGCCAGCAGCCAGACCAACTACGAGCAGTACTTC,CASSQTNYEQYF
TRBJ2-5,.,.,TRBV11-2,TGTGCCAGCAGCTTAGGGAGGAACAGCCAAGAGACCCAGTACTTC,CASSLGRNSQETQYF
TRBJ2-5,.,.,TRBV30,TGTGCCTGGGCGCGGACCGGGACGTCACAAGAGACCCAGTACTTC,CAWARTGTSQETQYF
TRBJ2-7,.,TRBD1,TRBV7-9,TGTGCCAGCAGCTCGTTCCGACAGGGGATGGCCTACGAGCAGTACTTC,CASSSFRQGMAYEQYF
TRBJ1-2,once,TRBD1,TRBV28,TGTGCCAGCAGTCCAGGACAGGGCGGAACTCTGTATGGCTACACCTTC,CASSPGQGGTLYGYTF
TRBJ2-1,.,TRBD2,TRBV18,TGTGCCAGCTCACCAATGACTAGCGGGCCGAGCTCCTACAATGAGCAGTTCTTC,CASSPMTSGPSSYNEQFF
TRBJ1-4,once,.,TRBV5-4,TGTGCCAGCAGCGTGTGGACGGGGGGGAGTGAAAAACTGTTTTTT,CASSVWTGGSEKLFF
TRBJ2-1,.,.,TRBV5-1,TGCGCCAGTAGCATTGGGACTTCCATCAATGAGCAGTTCTTC,CASSIGTSINEQFF
TRBJ2-5,.,.,TRBV29-1,TGCAGCGTTGAAGATAGGGAATTGGGTGGACAGATAGAAGAGACCCAGTACTTC,CSVEDRELGGQIEETQYF
TRBJ1-4,.,.,TRBV7-9,TGTGCCAGCAGCTCGGGGGCAGAGGGTGAAAAACTGTTTTTT,CASSSGAEGEKLFF
TRBJ2-2,.,TRBD1,TRBV7-3,TGTGCCAGCAGCGATCAGGGGGACACCGGGGAGCTGTTTTTT,CASSDQGDTGELFF
TRBJ1-5,.,.,TRBV6-5,TGTGCCAGCAGTTGGGGAGGTGGACAGCCCCAGCATTTT,CASSWGGGQPQHF
TRBJ2-5,.,.,TRBV6-1,TGTGCCAGCACGAACCAAGAGACCCAGTACTTC,CASTNQETQYF
TRBJ1-2,few,TRBD1,TRBV6-1,TGTGCCAGCAGTGCGAGACAGGGAATCTATGGCTACACCTTC,CASSARQGIYGYTF
TRBJ1-3,medium-sized,TRBD1,TRBV9,TGTGCCAGCAGCGTAGAGGGACAGGGGAATGGAAACACCATATATTTT,CASSVEGQGNGNTIYF
TRBJ1-5,.,TRBD1,TRBV7-6,TGTGCCAGCAGCTCCTTGACAGGGCCCAATCAGCCCCAGCATTTT,CASSSLTGPNQPQHF
TRBJ2-7,.,.,TRBV30,TGTGCCTGTTCTCGGGAGTTAGAGCAGTACTTC,CACSRELEQYF
TRBJ2-5,.,TRBD2,TRBV4-1,TGCGCCAGCAGCCAACCTGGACTAGCGGGAGACCAAGAGACCCAGTACTTC,CASSQPGLAGDQETQYF
TRBJ1-1,few,.,TRBV7-3,TGTGCCAGCCAGGACGGACGCGGAACTGAAGCTTTCTTT,CASQDGRGTEAFF
TRBJ1-1,few,.,TRBV2,TGTGCCAGCGTGAGGACAGCGAGGACTGAAGCTTTCTTT,CASVRTARTEAFF
TRBJ1-2,.,.,TRBV28,TGTGCCAGCAGTACGGGACGGAACTATGGCTACACCTTC,CASSTGRNYGYTF